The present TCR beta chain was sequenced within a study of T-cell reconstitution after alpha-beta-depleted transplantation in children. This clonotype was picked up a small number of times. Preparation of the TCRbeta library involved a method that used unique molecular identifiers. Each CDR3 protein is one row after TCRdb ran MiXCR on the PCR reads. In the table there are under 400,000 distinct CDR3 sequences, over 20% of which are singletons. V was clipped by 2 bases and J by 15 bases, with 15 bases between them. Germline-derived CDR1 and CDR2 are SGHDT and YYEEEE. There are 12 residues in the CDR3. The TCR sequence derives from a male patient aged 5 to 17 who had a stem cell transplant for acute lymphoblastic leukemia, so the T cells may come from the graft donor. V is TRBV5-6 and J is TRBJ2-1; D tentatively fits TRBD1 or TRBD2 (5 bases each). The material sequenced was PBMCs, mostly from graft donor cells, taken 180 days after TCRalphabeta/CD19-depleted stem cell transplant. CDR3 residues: CASSFGRDGGFF. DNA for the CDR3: TGTGCCAGCAGCTTCGGTCGGGATGGGGGGTTCTTC.